This T cell receptor beta chain was recovered during a study of T cell repertoires in cytomegalovirus infection. Study context: It can be stated that public TCR beta signatures indicated CMV infection as well as a matching HLA type.

The study's findings and limits: Carriers of CMV plus the relevant HLA were identified by cumulative public TCR beta family frequency. HLA-C-restricted CMV-specific TCR beta clonotypes prevailed in the ex vivo response.

The CDR3 runs 17 residues. V dropped 4 bases and J dropped 0; count of bases not matched to a gene: 9. Germline CDR1 reads LGHNA; CDR2 reads YNFKEQ. On this clonotype: Its antigen is not identified.

TCRdb called the reads again in MiXCR, with one record for every CDR3 protein. Of roughly 310,000 distinct CDR3 sequences listed, roughly 17% are singletons. The chain couples TRBV4-2 to TRBJ2-5; the match to TRBD2 covers 9 bases. Sequencing used PBMCs. The TCR originated in a human donor in good health (CMV status not recorded). Some clones in this sample may be carry-over from other donors' samples. The CDR3: CASSPMVAGDYQETQYF. For the CDR3, the DNA is TGTGCCAGCAGCCCGATGGTAGCGGGAGATTACCAAGAGACCCAGTACTTC.